The next 25 T cell receptor beta chains were all read from a single sample in a study of OX40 agonist ivuxolimab in advanced cancers. Method: immunoSEQ multiplex PCR; TCRdb's copy keeps in-frame clones and lacks some. The repertoire holds over 65,000 clones, around 83% seen once, with 6.5% in the top ten. The material was CD4+ or CD8+ T cells sorted from blood, obtained in a trial of the OX40 agonist ivuxolimab. These receptor sequences come from an adult with an advanced solid tumor such as melanoma, head and neck, liver or kidney cancer.

The chain uses TRBV7-2 and TRBJ1-3; D is possibly TRBD1 (5 bases). Germline CDR1 SGHTA, CDR2 FQGNSA. The CDR3 sequence is 13 residues long. V dropped 5 bases and J dropped 8 bases, with 13 bases sitting between them. Here the CDR3 reads CASSLGGGYTIYF. CDR3 coding DNA: TGTGCCAGCAGCCTGGGGGGGGGTTACACCATATATTTT. Drawing the rest from reference TRBV7-2 and TRBJ1-3, the complete variable domain is GAGVSQSPSNKVTEKGKDVELRCDPISGHTALYWYRQSLGQGLEFLIYFQGNSAPDKSGLPSDRFSAERTGGSVSTLTIQRTQQEDSAVYLCASSLGGGYTIYFGEGSWLTVV.

The chain joins TRBV9 to TRBJ2-2; maybe TRBD2 (7 bases). The V and J ends lost 4 bases and 4 bases respectively, with 20 bases between them. This CDR3 comprises 17 residues. Germline CDR1 SGDLS, CDR2 YYNGEE. The DNA for the CDR3 is TGTGCCAGCAGCCCTCTGCCGGGGGGCTGGGCCACCGGGGAGCTGTTTTTT. Translating gives CASSPLPGGWATGELFF.

This clone was counted between two and nine times. V usage is TRBV5-5 and J usage is TRBJ2-7, with TRBD1 as a possible D gene (5 bases). Trimming cost V 4 bases and J 1 base, with 12 bases left between them. Germline values: CDR1 SGHKS, CDR2 YYEKEE (reference sequence). This CDR3 has 14 residues. The CDR3 reads CASSRSPGSYEQYF. CDR3 DNA: TGTGCCAGCAGCCGCTCCCCAGGGTCCTACGAGCAGTACTTC.

The V and J genes are TRBV2 and TRBJ2-1; 8 positions agree with TRBD1. J lost 4 bases, V lost 6 bases, and 8 bases had no gene match. This CDR3 is built from 15 residues. CDR1 is SNHLY, CDR2 FYNNEI, per germline. The CDR3 sequence is CASRTGQGKYNEQFF. The CDR3 DNA reads TGTGCCAGCAGGACCGGACAGGGAAAATACAATGAGCAGTTCTTC.

The V gene is TRBV29-1, the J gene TRBJ1-2; D is unclear. The CDR3 runs to 16 residues. Trimming took 8 bases from V and 0 from J, leaving 22 bases between them. The germline gives CDR1 SQVTM, CDR2 ANQGSEA. The CDR3 sequence is CSCRRGHPSSNYGYTF. The CDR3 nucleotides read TGCAGCTGTCGGCGCGGCCACCCGTCCTCTAACTATGGCTACACCTTC. The full variable domain, with the rest looked up from reference TRBV29-1 and TRBJ1-2, is SAVISQKPSRDICQRGTSLTIQCQVDSQVTMMFWYRQQPGQSLTLIATANQGSEATYESGFVIDKFPISRPNLTFSTLTVSNMSPEDSSIYLCSCRRGHPSSNYGYTFGSGTRLTVV.

V is TRBV2 and J is TRBJ2-5; D is possibly TRBD1 (5 bases). CDR3 length equals 15 residues. Trimming took off 8 bases at V and 1 base at J, with 17 bases between the two ends. Germline V CDR1 and CDR2: SNHLY, FYNNEI. Written as DNA, the CDR3 is TGTGCCAGCCTTAAGCCTGGGGCAATCCAAGAGACCCAGTACTTC. It yields the protein CASLKPGAIQETQYF.

The V gene is TRBV7-3, the J gene TRBJ2-7; unclear D gene. Deletions cut 2 bases from V and 6 bases from J, with 11 bases between. Germline CDR1 SGHTA, CDR2 FQGTGA. The CDR3 extends over 13 amino acids. The CDR3 region is CASSLGPTGEQYF. For the CDR3, the DNA is TGTGCCAGCAGCTTAGGGCCTACGGGCGAGCAGTACTTC.

V and J are TRBV11-2 and TRBJ2-1, with a tentative D call TRBD2 (6 bases). The CDR3 sequence is 17 residues long. V lost 1 base and J 5 bases, leaving 18 bases between the germline ends. Germline loops: CDR1 SGHAT, CDR2 FQNNGV. CDR3 sequence reads: CASSLVGGTYLNNEQFF. Here the CDR3 DNA reads TGTGCCAGCAGCTTAGTGGGCGGGACCTACCTTAACAATGAGCAGTTCTTC.

This clone occurred once. The genes are TRBV15 and TRBJ2-7; 8 nucleotides align to TRBD1. With 5 bases clipped from V and 3 bases from J, the junction kept 3 bases outside the gene matches. The CDR3 loop spans 13 amino acids. Germline CDR1 is LNHNV and CDR2 is YYDKDF (reference sequence). The CDR3 sequence: CATSLGTGYEQYF. The CDR3 coding sequence is TGTGCCACCAGCCTTGGGACAGGCTACGAGCAGTACTTC.

The CDR3 nucleotides read TGCGCCAGCAGCTTGATCCAGGGCTGGGGAGAGCAGTACTTC. Its protein is CASSLIQGWGEQYF. The V and J genes are TRBV5-1 and TRBJ2-5; D may match TRBD1 or TRBD2 (5 bases each). There are 14 residues in the CDR3. V shed 1 base and J shed 11 bases, with 18 bases lying between them. Germline V gene sequence: CDR1 SGHRS, CDR2 YFSETQ. The whole variable domain, filled in from reference TRBV5-1 and TRBJ2-5, reads KAGVTQTPRYLIKTRGQQVTLSCSPISGHRSVSWYQQTPGQGLQFLFEYFSETQRNKGNFPGRFSGRQFSNSRSEMNVSTLELGDSALYLCASSLIQGWGEQYFGPGTRLLVL.

V and J are TRBV27 and TRBJ1-1; 9 nucleotides align to TRBD1. Per the germline V gene, CDR1 is MNHEY and CDR2 is SMNVEV (reference sequence). The CDR3 runs 16 residues. V was pared by 10 bases and J by 4 bases, with 16 bases of the junction left unmatched. This CDR3 reads CATLPGTGHLATEAFF. CDR3 DNA sequence: TGTGCCACCCTCCCCGGGACAGGGCACCTCGCCACTGAAGCTTTCTTT.

The rearrangement uses TRBV5-1 and TRBJ2-5, with 7 bases aligning to TRBD1. The J call may be in error: the DNA end matches TRBJ2-7 better. In germline, CDR1 is SGHRS, CDR2 YFSETQ. This CDR3 is built from 16 residues. This chain's CDR3 is CASSLSTGSGSYEQYF. Written as DNA, the CDR3 is TGCGCCAGCAGCTTGTCGACAGGGTCGGGGTCCTACGAGCAGTACTTC.

The chain joins TRBV18 to TRBJ1-3, with a possible D match to TRBD1 (6 bases). The V gene's germline CDR1 is KGHSH and CDR2 LQKENI. The CDR3 sequence is 14 residues long. V lost 6 bases, J lost 1 base, and 10 bases lay in between. The CDR3 DNA sequence: TGTGCCAGCTCTGGAGGGGGTTCTGGAAACACCATATATTTT. Amino acid sequence: CASSGGGSGNTIYF.

The gene calls are TRBV4-2 and TRBJ2-1; D is perhaps TRBD1 or TRBD2 (5 bases each). The CDR3 has 15 amino acids. Germline CDR1 and CDR2: LGHNA and YNFKEQ. V gave up 2 bases and J gave up 5 bases, with 13 bases separating them. The CDR3 nucleotides are TGTGCCAGCAGCCAATGGAGGTCGACAGACAATGAGCAGTTCTTC. This codes for CASSQWRSTDNEQFF.

The CDR3 region has the DNA TGTGCCAGCAGCCGAACTATAGCGGGGGACTACGAGCAGTACTTC. It codes for CASSRTIAGDYEQYF. This sequence joins TRBV7-9 and TRBJ2-7; 9 bases line up with TRBD2. V was pared by 5 bases and J by 3 bases, with 8 bases of the junction left unmatched. There are 15 residues in the CDR3. From germline, CDR1 is SEHNR and CDR2 FQNEAQ (reference sequence).

The rearrangement uses TRBV5-4 and TRBJ2-2, with 8 nucleotides matching TRBD1. Germline values: CDR1 SGHNT, CDR2 YYREEE (reference sequence). CDR3 length: 14 amino acids. V dropped 9 bases and J dropped 1; count of bases not matched to a gene: 5. This chain's CDR3 is CAMWTGRNTGELFF. In nucleotides, the CDR3 is TGTGCCATGTGGACAGGGCGGAACACCGGGGAGCTGTTTTTT.

The chain combines TRBV6-6 with TRBJ1-5; D uncertain. This CDR3 has 12 residues. CDR1 MNHNY and CDR2 SVGAGI come from the germline V gene (reference sequence). Trimming removed 0 bases from V and 10 bases from J, with 7 bases in between. CDR3 region: CASSYSTEPQHF. Written as DNA, the CDR3 is TGTGCCAGCAGTTACTCGACGGAACCCCAGCATTTT.

The rearrangement uses TRBV5-6 and TRBJ1-5; D unresolved. The CDR3 has 14 amino acids. Trimming removed 1 base at V and 2 bases at J, with 7 bases between. The germline V gene encodes CDR1 SGHDT and CDR2 YYEEEE. The CDR3 sequence is CASSLLPGNQPQHF. As DNA, the CDR3 is TGTGCCAGCAGCTTGTTACCGGGCAATCAGCCCCAGCATTTT. Full variable domain (remainder filled in from reference TRBV5-6 and TRBJ1-5): DAGVTQSPTHLIKTRGQQVTLRCSPKSGHDTVSWYQQALGQGPQFIFQYYEEEERQRGNFPDRFSGHQFPNYSSELNVNALLLGDSALYLCASSLLPGNQPQHFGDGTRLSIL.

The chain links TRBV27 to TRBJ1-4; perhaps TRBD1 as D (6 bases). Germline CDR1 is MNHEY and CDR2 is SMNVEV (reference sequence). With 11 bases removed from V and 4 bases from J, the gap between germline ends came to 14 bases. The CDR3 consists of 13 residues. CDR3 nucleotide sequence: TGTGCCTCCAAGGGGGGGAGTAATGAAAAACTGTTTTTT. The encoded protein is CASKGGSNEKLFF.

This clone was found once. This rearrangement joins TRBV11-2 to TRBJ1-3; D gene uncertain. The germline V and J ends were trimmed by 5 bases and 3 bases, with 2 bases remaining between them. From germline, CDR1 is SGHAT and CDR2 FQNNGV. The CDR3 has 11 amino acids. DNA for the CDR3: TGTGCCAGCAGCCTTGGAAACACCATATATTTT. Translating it yields CASSLGNTIYF.

V and J are TRBV19 and TRBJ1-5; tentative D call: TRBD1 (6 bases). This CDR3 spans 15 amino acids. Germline V gene lookup returns CDR1 LNHDA and CDR2 SQIVND (reference sequence). Trimming took off 0 bases at V and 4 bases at J, with 10 bases between the two ends. The CDR3 DNA reads TGTGCCAGTAGTATAGATCGGGGGGCAAATCAGCCCCAGCATTTT. Translation: CASSIDRGANQPQHF.

The J gene is TRBJ1-6, the V gene TRBV28, with TRBD1 matching 9 bases. CDR1 and CDR2 (germline): MDHEN, SYDVKM. The CDR3 loop spans 14 amino acids. After removal of 6 bases from V and 10 bases from J, the junction contained 7 bases not matched to a gene. CDR3 DNA sequence: TGTGCCAGCAGGGGCGGGACAGGGCTCTCACCCCTCCACTTT. This gives the protein CASRGGTGLSPLHF.

The chain couples TRBV30 to TRBJ2-1; a possible D gene is TRBD2 (7 bases). Trimming removed 8 bases at V and 7 bases at J, with 18 bases between. Germline CDR1 GTSNPN, CDR2 SVGIG (reference sequence). The length of the CDR3 is 13 residues. The CDR3 DNA is TGTGCCGGAGGGGGAGGGTCGACGAATGAGCAGTTCTTC. It specifies CAGGGGSTNEQFF. The full variable domain, with the rest looked up from reference TRBV30 and TRBJ2-1, is SQTIHQWPATLVQPVGSPLSLECTVEGTSNPNLYWYRQAAGRGLQLLFYSVGIGQISSEVPQNLSASRPQDRQFILSSKKLLLSDSGFYLCAGGGGSTNEQFFGPGTRLTVL.

The rearrangement uses TRBV5-6 and TRBJ1-1, with 12 bases fitting TRBD1. The trim removed 5 bases at V and 0 bases at J, leaving 14 bases unmatched. The CDR3 has 19 amino acids. CDR1 SGHDT and CDR2 YYEEEE come from the germline V gene. In DNA form, the CDR3 reads TGTGCCAGCAGACCAGGGACAGGGGGCTCTAACTCCGTGAACACTGAAGCTTTCTTT. Protein sequence: CASRPGTGGSNSVNTEAFF.

V gene TRBV6-5 combines with J gene TRBJ1-1; D is perhaps TRBD1 (5 bases). Per germline, CDR1 MNHEY and CDR2 SVGAGI. V dropped 2 bases and J dropped 0 bases, with 7 bases sitting between them. The CDR3 runs to 14 residues. This CDR3 reads CASSYLDMNTEAFF. The CDR3 region has the DNA TGTGCCAGCAGTTACCTGGACATGAACACTGAAGCTTTCTTT.